The sample holds many counts of the clone carrying this TCR beta chain. Its cognate antigen is unknown. Full-length variable regions came from constant-region reverse primers plus semi-nested Nested Universal Primer A PCR. MiXCR was run by TCRdb on the 5' RACE reads, yielding one entry per CDR3 protein. The table includes over 40,000 distinct CDR3 sequences, roughly 30% detected once. Study observations and caveats: The TCR gene usage of tumor memory CD4+ T cells clustered together with blood and lymph node memory CD4+ cells and with lymph node naive CD4+ cells.

Unmatched junction bases numbered 14, after V lost 3 bases and J lost 0 bases. The CDR3 extends over 18 amino acids. Germline CDR1 DFQATT, CDR2 SNEGSKA (reference sequence). This rearrangement joins TRBV20-1 to TRBJ2-3, with 8 bases that match TRBD2. The receptor's source is a female donor with breast cancer. Sequencing input: tumor-infiltrating memory CD4+ T cells sorted from the breast tumor. Subset in this sample: memory CD4+ T cells, CD4+CD45RO+CD25-. The CDR3, as DNA: TGCAGTGCTAGCCCATCAGCGGGAGAGGGTGCTAGCACAGATACGCAGTATTTT. Its protein product is CSASPSAGEGASTDTQYF.